One and the same sample provided the 8 T cell receptor beta chains below, sequenced in a study of blood T cell repertoires in COVID-19. This table comes from immunoSEQ multiplex PCR, and its TCRdb copy is limited to in-frame clones, with some not included. The sample lists about 140,000 clones; 88% were seen once. Input material: peripheral blood. These receptors were obtained from a human donor with COVID-19, enrolled during active disease. The donor label of this sample is uncertain.

This clone came up once. The J gene is TRBJ1-2, the V gene TRBV12-3 or TRBV12-4, with D possibly being TRBD1 (5 bases). V was pared by 3 bases and J by 8 bases, with 10 bases between. The CDR3 extends over 12 amino acids. CDR3 residues: CASSFLSGGYTF. The CDR3 DNA reads TGTGCCAGCAGTTTCCTTTCAGGGGGCTACACCTTC.

The genes are TRBV7-9 and TRBJ1-3, with D possibly TRBD1 on 6 matching bases. The length of the CDR3 is 16 residues. The germline gives CDR1 SEHNR, CDR2 FQNEAQ (reference sequence). Trimming took 4 bases from V and 1 from J, leaving 14 bases between them. CDR3 nucleotides: TGTGCCAGCAGCTCAACAGGGAAGTGGTCTGGAAACACCATATATTTT. Encoded protein: CASSSTGKWSGNTIYF.

The rearrangement uses TRBV2 and TRBJ1-1; D is unresolved. Trimming took off 2 bases at V and 1 base at J, with 11 bases between the two ends. The CDR3 sequence is 15 residues long. CDR1 and CDR2 (germline): SNHLY, FYNNEI. CDR3 protein: CASSEFGDGNTEAFF. As DNA, the CDR3 is TGTGCCAGCAGTGAATTTGGAGACGGGAACACTGAAGCTTTCTTT.

This clone was seen more than once but under ten times. This chain links TRBV4-2 with TRBJ1-6, with TRBD1 matching over 8 bases. Unmatched junction bases numbered 15, after V lost 2 bases and J lost 9 bases. This CDR3 has 18 residues. Germline V gene sequence: CDR1 LGHNA, CDR2 YNFKEQ. The CDR3: CASSQRYDGTGHLSPLHF. The CDR3, as DNA: TGTGCCAGCAGCCAAAGATACGACGGGACAGGACACCTTTCACCCCTCCACTTT.

The chain is built from TRBV3-1 (or the pseudogene TRBV3-2) and TRBJ2-7; TRBD2 matches 13 bases. V trimming: 3 bases; J trimming: 2 bases; junction bases outside the gene matches: 4. There are 16 residues in the CDR3. Germline V lookup: CDR1 LGHDT, CDR2 YNNKEL (reference sequence). CDR3 DNA sequence: TGTGCCAGCAGCCAGCTTGGACTAGCGGGGGCCTACGAGCAGTACTTC. It specifies CASSQLGLAGAYEQYF.

The chain combines TRBV7-9 with TRBJ1-6; weak D call: TRBD1 (6 bases). The CDR3 contains 14 residues. The germline V and J ends were trimmed by 5 bases and 10 bases, with 15 bases remaining between them. Germline-derived CDR1 and CDR2 are SEHNR and FQNEAQ (reference sequence). CDR3 in amino acids: CASSLSGARSPLHF. CDR3 nucleotides: TGTGCCAGCAGCCTCTCAGGGGCTCGATCACCCCTCCACTTT.

This clone showed up just a few times. The gene calls are TRBV7-2 and TRBJ2-5, with TRBD2 identical over 9 bases. J lost 8 bases, V lost 3 bases, and 13 bases had no gene match. The CDR3 sequence is 16 residues long. The germline gives CDR1 SGHTA, CDR2 FQGNSA. CDR3 amino acids: CASSFAGGGGQSTQYF. CDR3 DNA sequence: TGTGCCAGCAGCTTCGCTGGCGGGGGGGGCCAATCCACCCAGTACTTC.

This clone appeared a few times. The chain joins TRBV27 to TRBJ2-7; TRBD2 aligns across 7 bases. This CDR3 region has 15 residues. Germline CDR1 and CDR2: MNHEY and SMNVEV (reference sequence). V lost 2 bases to trimming and J lost 7 bases; unmatched junction nucleotides: 11. The CDR3 loop is CASSLAGDLGLEQYF. CDR3 in DNA: TGTGCCAGCAGTTTAGCGGGGGACTTGGGCCTGGAGCAGTACTTC.